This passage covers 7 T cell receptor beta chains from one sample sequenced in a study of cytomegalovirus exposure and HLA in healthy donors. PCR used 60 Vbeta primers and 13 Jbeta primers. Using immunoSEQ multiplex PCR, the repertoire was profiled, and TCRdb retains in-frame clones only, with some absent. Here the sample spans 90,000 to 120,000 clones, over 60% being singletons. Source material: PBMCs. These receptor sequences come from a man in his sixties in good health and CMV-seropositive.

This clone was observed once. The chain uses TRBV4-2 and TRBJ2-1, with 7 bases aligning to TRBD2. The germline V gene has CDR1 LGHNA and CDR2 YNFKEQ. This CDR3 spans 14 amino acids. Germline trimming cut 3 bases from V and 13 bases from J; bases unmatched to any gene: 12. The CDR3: CASSQMRSGGEQFF. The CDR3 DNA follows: TGTGCCAGCAGCCAGATGAGGAGTGGGGGGGAACAGTTCTTC.

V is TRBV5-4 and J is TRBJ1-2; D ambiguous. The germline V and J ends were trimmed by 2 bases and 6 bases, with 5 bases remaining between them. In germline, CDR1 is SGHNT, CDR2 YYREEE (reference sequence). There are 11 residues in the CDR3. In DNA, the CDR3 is TGTGCCAGCAGCTTCCTTGATGGCTACACCTTC. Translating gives CASSFLDGYTF.

CDR3 residues: CASSLTGGMYYGYTF. CDR3 nucleotide sequence: TGTGCCAGCAGTTTGACAGGGGGAATGTATTATGGCTACACCTTC. The chain recombines TRBV27 with TRBJ1-2, with 9 bases that match TRBD1. The V gene's germline CDR1 is MNHEY and CDR2 SMNVEV (reference sequence). The J segment lost 5 bases and the V segment lost 3 bases, leaving 7 bases of the junction unmatched. The CDR3 contains 15 residues.

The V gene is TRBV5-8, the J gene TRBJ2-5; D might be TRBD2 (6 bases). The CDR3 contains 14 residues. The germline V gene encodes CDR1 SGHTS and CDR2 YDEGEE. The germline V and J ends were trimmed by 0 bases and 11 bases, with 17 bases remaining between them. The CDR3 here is CASSLGLSGPSQYF. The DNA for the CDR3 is TGTGCCAGCAGCTTGGGACTAAGCGGGCCTTCTCAGTACTTC.

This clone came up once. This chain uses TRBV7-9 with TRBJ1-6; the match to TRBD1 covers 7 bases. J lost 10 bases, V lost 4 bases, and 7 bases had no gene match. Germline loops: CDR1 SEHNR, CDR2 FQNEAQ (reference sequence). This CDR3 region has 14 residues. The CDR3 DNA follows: TGTGCCAGCAGCTCCGGGCAGGGGGGCTCACCCCTCCACTTT. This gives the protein CASSSGQGGSPLHF.

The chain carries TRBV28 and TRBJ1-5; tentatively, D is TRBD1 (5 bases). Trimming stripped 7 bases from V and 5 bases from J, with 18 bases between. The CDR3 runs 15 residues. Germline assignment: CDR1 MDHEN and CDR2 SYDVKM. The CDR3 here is CASTTPGGVDQPQHF. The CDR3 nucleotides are TGTGCCAGCACCACGCCGGGGGGGGTCGATCAGCCCCAGCATTTT.

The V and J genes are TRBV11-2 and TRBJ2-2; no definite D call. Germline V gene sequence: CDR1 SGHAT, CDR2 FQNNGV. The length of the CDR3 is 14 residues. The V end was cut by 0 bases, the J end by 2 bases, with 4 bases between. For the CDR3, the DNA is TGTGCCAGCAGCTTAGACTTTAACACCGGGGAGCTGTTTTTT. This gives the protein CASSLDFNTGELFF.